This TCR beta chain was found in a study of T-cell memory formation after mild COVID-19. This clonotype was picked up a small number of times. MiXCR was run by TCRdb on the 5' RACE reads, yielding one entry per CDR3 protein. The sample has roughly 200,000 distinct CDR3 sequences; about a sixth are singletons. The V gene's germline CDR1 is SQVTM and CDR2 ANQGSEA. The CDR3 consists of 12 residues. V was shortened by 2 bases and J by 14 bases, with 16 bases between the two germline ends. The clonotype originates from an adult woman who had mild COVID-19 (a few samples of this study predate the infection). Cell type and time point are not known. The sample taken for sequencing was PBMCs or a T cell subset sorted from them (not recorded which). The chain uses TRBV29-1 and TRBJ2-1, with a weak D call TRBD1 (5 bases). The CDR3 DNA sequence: TGCAGCGTTGAAAGTAGCCCGGACAAGGAGTTCTTC. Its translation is CSVESSPDKEFF.